This T cell receptor beta chain was retrieved from a study of technical replicates of blood from a handful of donors. Generated by immunoSEQ multiplex PCR, the TCRdb table keeps only in-frame clones and is missing some. The profile shows just under 60,000 clones, around 96% of them singletons. Germline CDR1 and CDR2: SGHRS and YFSETQ. The CDR3 runs to 14 residues. V gave up 4 bases and J gave up 3 bases; unmatched junction bases: 6. This chain connects TRBV5-1 to TRBJ2-7, with 8 bases matching TRBD1. The receptor's source is a human donor in good health. Some clones in this sample may be carry-over from other donors' samples. Input material: PBMCs. The CDR3 spells CASSLTGEVYEQYF. CDR3 sequence (DNA): TGCGCCAGCAGCCTGACAGGGGAGGTCTACGAGCAGTACTTC.